One and the same sample provided the 10 T cell receptor beta chains below, sequenced in a study of blood T cell repertoires in COVID-19. Profiling relied on immunoSEQ multiplex PCR, and the TCRdb table lists in-frame clones only, not all of them. The sample has 100,000 to 120,000 clones; around 84% are singletons. The material sequenced was peripheral blood. The receptors come from a man between 35 and 55 years old with acute or convalescent COVID-19.

This chain uses TRBV7-2 with TRBJ2-7; TRBD2 agrees at 8 bases. Germline CDR1 and CDR2: SGHTA and FQGNSA. The length of the CDR3 is 17 residues. V gave up 4 bases and J gave up 2 bases; unmatched junction bases: 13. This chain's CDR3 is CASSSREGRGSAYEQYF. The CDR3, as DNA: TGTGCCAGCAGCTCCCGGGAGGGGCGGGGGTCAGCCTACGAGCAGTACTTC.

The CDR3 DNA is TGCGCCAGCAGCCAAGACGGAGGTGTGGGTCAGCCCCAGCATTTT. Translating it yields CASSQDGGVGQPQHF. The chain recombines TRBV4-1 with TRBJ1-5; D unclear. The V gene lost 0 bases and the J gene lost 6 bases, with 12 bases spanning the gap. The CDR3 loop spans 15 amino acids. CDR1 MGHRA and CDR2 YSYEKL come from the germline V gene.

This chain connects TRBV20-1 to TRBJ2-3; D uncertain. CDR1 is DFQATT and CDR2 is SNEGSKA in the germline V gene (reference sequence). This CDR3 is built from 11 residues. V was trimmed by 4 bases and J by 4 bases, leaving 6 bases between them. The CDR3 DNA sequence: TGCAGTGCTACACTGGCAGATACGCAGTATTTT. The encoded protein is CSATLADTQYF.

J is TRBJ2-5 and V is TRBV2, with D maybe TRBD2 (7 bases). Trimming left V 11 bases short and J 0 bases short, with 16 bases between. The CDR3 totals 14 residues. Germline lookup yields CDR1 SNHLY and CDR2 FYNNEI. CDR3: CALGAREHQETQYF. CDR3 bases: TGTGCCTTGGGGGCGCGGGAGCACCAAGAGACCCAGTACTTC.

The genes are TRBV28 and TRBJ2-7; weak D call: TRBD1 (5 bases). Trimming left V 8 bases short and J 0 bases short, with 17 bases between. This CDR3 comprises 15 residues. Germline assignment: CDR1 MDHEN and CDR2 SYDVKM. The CDR3 nucleotides read TGTGCCAGCTCAATCGTAGGGGCCCTCTCCTACGAGCAGTACTTC. It yields the protein CASSIVGALSYEQYF. The full variable domain, its missing parts supplied by reference TRBV28 and TRBJ2-7, is DVKVTQSSRYLVKRTGEKVFLECVQDMDHENMFWYRQDPGLGLRLIYFSYDVKMKEKGDIPEGYSVSREKKERFSLILESASTNQTSMYLCASSIVGALSYEQYFGPGTRLTVT.

The rearrangement uses TRBV18 and TRBJ1-4; no clear D. The ends were cut back, 6 bases at V and 0 bases at J, with 23 bases in the middle. This CDR3 spans 19 amino acids. Germline V gives CDR1 KGHSH, CDR2 LQKENI. The CDR3 loop is CASSPRVSGSLATNEKLFF. CDR3 in DNA: TGTGCCAGCTCCCCTCGGGTGTCCGGGTCTCTTGCAACTAATGAAAAACTGTTTTTT.

DNA of the CDR3: TGTGCCAGCAGTTCGCGGGGACCCCACAATGAGCAGTTCTTC. This codes for CASSSRGPHNEQFF. The chain uses TRBV6-5 and TRBJ2-1, with D maybe TRBD2 (6 bases). The CDR3 consists of 14 residues. Germline loops: CDR1 MNHEY, CDR2 SVGAGI. The V and J ends lost 4 bases and 5 bases respectively, with 12 bases between them.

The chain is built from TRBV7-2 and TRBJ2-6; unclear D gene. CDR1 is SGHTA, CDR2 FQGNSA, per germline. The CDR3 contains 15 residues. V lost 3 bases to trimming and J lost 2 bases, with 8 bases between them. The CDR3 sequence: CASSFRRAGANVLTF. The CDR3 DNA sequence: TGTGCCAGCAGCTTCCGCCGGGCTGGGGCCAACGTCCTGACTTTC.

The rearrangement uses TRBV2 and TRBJ1-4; D is possibly TRBD1 (6 bases). The length of the CDR3 is 15 residues. V lost 7 bases, J lost 6 bases, and 18 bases lay in between. Germline V gives CDR1 SNHLY, CDR2 FYNNEI. The CDR3 protein is CASMWTESSDEKLFF. Written as DNA, the CDR3 is TGTGCCAGCATGTGGACAGAAAGTTCCGATGAAAAACTGTTTTTT.

The genes are TRBV6-5 and TRBJ2-4, with 8 bases aligning to TRBD1. This CDR3 is built from 14 residues. The V segment lost 4 bases and the J segment 7 bases; nucleotides outside the gene matches: 6. Looked up from germline, CDR1 is MNHEY and CDR2 is SVGAGI. This CDR3 is CASSSPRTGNIQYF. DNA of the CDR3: TGTGCCAGCAGTTCCCCCCGGACAGGGAACATTCAGTACTTC.